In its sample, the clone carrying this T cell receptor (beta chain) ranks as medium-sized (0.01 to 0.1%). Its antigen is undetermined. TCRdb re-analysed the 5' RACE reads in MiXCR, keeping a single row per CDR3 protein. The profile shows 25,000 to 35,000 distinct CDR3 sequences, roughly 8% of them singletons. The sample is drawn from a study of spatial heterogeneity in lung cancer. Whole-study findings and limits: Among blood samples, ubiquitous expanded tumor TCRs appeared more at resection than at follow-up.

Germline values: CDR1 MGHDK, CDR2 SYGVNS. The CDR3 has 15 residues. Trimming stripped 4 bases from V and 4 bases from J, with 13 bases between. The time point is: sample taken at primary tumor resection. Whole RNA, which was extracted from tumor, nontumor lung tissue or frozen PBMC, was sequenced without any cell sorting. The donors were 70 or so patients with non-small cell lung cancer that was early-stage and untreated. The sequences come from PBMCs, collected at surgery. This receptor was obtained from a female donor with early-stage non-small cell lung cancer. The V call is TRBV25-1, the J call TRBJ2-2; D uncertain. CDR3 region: CASSGPLGFTGELFF. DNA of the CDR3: TGTGCCAGCAGTGGCCCTCTCGGATTCACCGGGGAGCTGTTTTTT.